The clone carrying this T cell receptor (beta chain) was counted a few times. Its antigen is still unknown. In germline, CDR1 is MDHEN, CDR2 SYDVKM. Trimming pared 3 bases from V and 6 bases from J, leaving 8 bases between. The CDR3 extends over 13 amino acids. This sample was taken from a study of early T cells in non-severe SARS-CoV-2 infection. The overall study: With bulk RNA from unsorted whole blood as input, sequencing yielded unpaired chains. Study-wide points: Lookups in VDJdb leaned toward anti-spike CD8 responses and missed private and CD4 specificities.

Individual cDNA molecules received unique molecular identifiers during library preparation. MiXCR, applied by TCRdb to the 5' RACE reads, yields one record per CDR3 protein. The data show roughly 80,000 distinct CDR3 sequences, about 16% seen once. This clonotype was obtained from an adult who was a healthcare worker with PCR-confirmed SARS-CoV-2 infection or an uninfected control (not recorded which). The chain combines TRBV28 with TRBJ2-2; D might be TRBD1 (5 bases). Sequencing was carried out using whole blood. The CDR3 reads CASSFKGPGELFF. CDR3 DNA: TGTGCCAGCAGTTTTAAGGGGCCCGGGGAGCTGTTTTTT. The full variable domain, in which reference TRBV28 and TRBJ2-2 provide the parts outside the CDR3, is DVKVTQSSRYLVKRTGEKVFLECVQDMDHENMFWYRQDPGLGLRLIYFSYDVKMKEKGDIPEGYSVSREKKERFSLILESASTNQTSMYLCASSFKGPGELFFGEGSRLTVL.